The rows below give T cell receptor beta chains drawn from one sample of a study. TCRdb reprocessed the RT-PCR reads via MiXCR and lists one record per CDR3 protein. The sample lists around 700,000 distinct CDR3 sequences, 12% to 15% seen once, with 3.6% in the top ten. What was sequenced was memory CD4+ T cells from blood. These receptors all stem from a female donor in good health, serving as a healthy control. Both conserved end residues are part of each CDR3. A D gene is named only where the DNA matches it firmly. A row's size may be missing; if present it is once, few, many or a size class.

cdr3_aa: CASSLEGGYAEAFF
cdr3_nt: TGCGCCAGCAGCTTGGAAGGGGGTTACGCTGAAGCTTTCTTT
clone_size: many
j_call: TRBJ1-1
v_call: TRBV5-1
d_call: .

cdr3_aa: CSVEDQRGTEAFF
cdr3_nt: TGCAGCGTTGAAGATCAAAGGGGGACTGAAGCTTTCTTT
clone_size: few
j_call: TRBJ1-1
v_call: TRBV29-1
d_call: .

cdr3_aa: CASSPYTSAAGEQYF
cdr3_nt: TGTGCCAGCAGCCCCTACACGAGCGCCGCGGGCGAGCAGTACTTC
clone_size: .
j_call: TRBJ2-7
v_call: TRBV7-9
d_call: .

cdr3_aa: CASSQAPGTIDYGQYF
cdr3_nt: TGCGCCAGCAGCCAAGCCCCTGGGACTATTGACTACGGGCAGTACTTC
clone_size: .
j_call: TRBJ2-7
v_call: TRBV4-3
d_call: TRBD2

cdr3_aa: CASSPPSGSRLQFF
cdr3_nt: TGTGCCAGCTCACCACCGAGCGGGAGCCGGCTGCAGTTCTTC
clone_size: .
j_call: TRBJ2-1
v_call: TRBV18
d_call: TRBD2

cdr3_aa: CASLPRPGQGPETQYF
cdr3_nt: TGTGCCAGCCTCCCCCGTCCGGGACAGGGACCGGAGACCCAGTACTTC
clone_size: .
j_call: TRBJ2-5
v_call: TRBV25-1
d_call: TRBD1

cdr3_aa: CAISALQGDNEQFF
cdr3_nt: TGTGCCATCAGTGCACTCCAGGGGGACAATGAGCAGTTCTTC
clone_size: .
j_call: TRBJ2-1
v_call: TRBV10-3
d_call: TRBD1

cdr3_aa: CASSSGWGGNEQFF
cdr3_nt: TGTGCCAGCAGCTCAGGGTGGGGTGGAAATGAGCAGTTCTTC
clone_size: many
j_call: TRBJ2-1
v_call: TRBV7-2
d_call: .

cdr3_aa: CSASKRVGGSWGQETQYF
cdr3_nt: TGCAGTGCTAGCAAACGGGTAGGCGGGAGTTGGGGCCAAGAGACCCAGTACTTC
clone_size: many
j_call: TRBJ2-5
v_call: TRBV20-1
d_call: TRBD2

cdr3_aa: CSASDRESGDTF
cdr3_nt: TGCAGTGCTTCAGACAGGGAATCTGGAGACACCTTC
clone_size: few
j_call: TRBJ1-2
v_call: TRBV20-1
d_call: TRBD1

cdr3_aa: CASSSSGSPPLNEQFF
cdr3_nt: TGTGCCAGCAGCTCGAGCGGGAGCCCCCCTCTAAATGAGCAGTTCTTC
clone_size: .
j_call: TRBJ2-1
v_call: TRBV7-2
d_call: TRBD2

cdr3_aa: CSAPTGFKDEQYF
cdr3_nt: TGCAGCGCCCCTACGGGTTTTAAGGACGAGCAGTACTTC
clone_size: many
j_call: TRBJ2-7
v_call: TRBV29-1
d_call: .

cdr3_aa: CSATVNNEQFF
cdr3_nt: TGCAGCGCGACAGTAAACAATGAGCAGTTCTTC
clone_size: many
j_call: TRBJ2-1
v_call: TRBV29-1
d_call: .

cdr3_aa: CASSLGLAGQTTDTQYF
cdr3_nt: TGTGCCAGCAGTCTCGGACTAGCGGGACAAACCACAGATACGCAGTATTTT
clone_size: .
j_call: TRBJ2-3
v_call: TRBV6-5
d_call: TRBD2

cdr3_aa: CATSPPTGRGTYEQYF
cdr3_nt: TGTGCCACCAGCCCCCCAACGGGGAGGGGTACCTACGAGCAGTACTTC
clone_size: .
j_call: TRBJ2-7
v_call: TRBV15
d_call: TRBD2

cdr3_aa: CASTPTVLSYEQYF
cdr3_nt: TGTGCCAGCACCCCGACAGTTTTATCCTACGAGCAGTACTTC
clone_size: many
j_call: TRBJ2-7
v_call: TRBV7-2
d_call: .

cdr3_aa: CACNRGYNEQFF
cdr3_nt: TGTGCCTGCAATCGAGGGTACAATGAGCAGTTCTTC
clone_size: few
j_call: TRBJ2-1
v_call: TRBV30
d_call: .

cdr3_aa: CSASRMELGAFF
cdr3_nt: TGCAGTGCTAGTCGGATGGAACTGGGGGCTTTCTTT
clone_size: few
j_call: TRBJ1-1
v_call: TRBV20-1
d_call: .

cdr3_aa: CASSEVGENYEQYF
cdr3_nt: TGTGCCAGCAGTGAAGTCGGGGAAAACTACGAGCAGTACTTC
clone_size: .
j_call: TRBJ2-7
v_call: TRBV6-1
d_call: .

cdr3_aa: CATKGATYGYTF
cdr3_nt: TGTGCCACAAAAGGTGCTACCTATGGCTACACCTTC
clone_size: .
j_call: TRBJ1-2
v_call: TRBV6-1
d_call: .

cdr3_aa: CASSLDSGNTIYF
cdr3_nt: TGCGCCAGCAGCTTGGATAGTGGAAACACCATATATTTT
clone_size: few
j_call: TRBJ1-3
v_call: TRBV5-1
d_call: .

cdr3_aa: CASSLGGRGQSYGYTF
cdr3_nt: TGTGCCAGCAGCTTAGGAGGCAGGGGGCAGAGCTATGGCTACACCTTC
clone_size: .
j_call: TRBJ1-2
v_call: TRBV7-2
d_call: TRBD1

cdr3_aa: CASSFGSPNTGELFF
cdr3_nt: TGTGCCAGCAGTTTTGGCAGCCCGAACACCGGGGAGCTGTTTTTT
clone_size: few
j_call: TRBJ2-2
v_call: TRBV12-3/TRBV12-4
d_call: .

cdr3_aa: CSARGGGAYEQYF
cdr3_nt: TGCAGTGCTAGAGGAGGGGGGGCCTACGAGCAGTACTTC
clone_size: few
j_call: TRBJ2-7
v_call: TRBV20-1
d_call: .

cdr3_aa: CASSVGQGGLNTIYF
cdr3_nt: TGTGCCAGCAGCGTGGGACAGGGGGGATTGAACACCATATATTTT
clone_size: .
j_call: TRBJ1-3
v_call: TRBV9
d_call: TRBD1

cdr3_aa: CASSYSLNTGELFF
cdr3_nt: TGTGCCAGCAGTTACTCTTTGAACACCGGGGAGCTGTTTTTT
clone_size: .
j_call: TRBJ2-2
v_call: TRBV6-5
d_call: .

cdr3_aa: CSARKFGSSYNEQFF
cdr3_nt: TGCAGTGCAAGAAAGTTCGGGAGCTCCTACAATGAGCAGTTCTTC
clone_size: .
j_call: TRBJ2-1
v_call: TRBV20-1
d_call: .

cdr3_aa: CASRDGTGHNEQFF
cdr3_nt: TGTGCCAGCAGGGACGGGACAGGCCACAATGAGCAGTTCTTC
clone_size: few
j_call: TRBJ2-1
v_call: TRBV28
d_call: TRBD1

cdr3_aa: CASSLEQLTEAFF
cdr3_nt: TGTGCCAGCAGCTTAGAACAACTCACTGAAGCTTTCTTT
clone_size: few
j_call: TRBJ1-1
v_call: TRBV7-9
d_call: .

cdr3_aa: CATKTGDFQETQYF
cdr3_nt: TGTGCCACGAAGACAGGGGATTTCCAAGAGACCCAGTACTTC
clone_size: .
j_call: TRBJ2-5
v_call: TRBV15
d_call: TRBD1

cdr3_aa: CASSPTRGSHNEQFF
cdr3_nt: TGTGCCAGCAGTCCTACCAGGGGATCCCACAATGAGCAGTTCTTC
clone_size: many
j_call: TRBJ2-1
v_call: TRBV6-2/TRBV6-3
d_call: .

cdr3_aa: CASYGTSGYEQYF
cdr3_nt: TGTGCCAGCTACGGGACTAGCGGATACGAGCAGTACTTC
clone_size: .
j_call: TRBJ2-7
v_call: TRBV6-1
d_call: TRBD2